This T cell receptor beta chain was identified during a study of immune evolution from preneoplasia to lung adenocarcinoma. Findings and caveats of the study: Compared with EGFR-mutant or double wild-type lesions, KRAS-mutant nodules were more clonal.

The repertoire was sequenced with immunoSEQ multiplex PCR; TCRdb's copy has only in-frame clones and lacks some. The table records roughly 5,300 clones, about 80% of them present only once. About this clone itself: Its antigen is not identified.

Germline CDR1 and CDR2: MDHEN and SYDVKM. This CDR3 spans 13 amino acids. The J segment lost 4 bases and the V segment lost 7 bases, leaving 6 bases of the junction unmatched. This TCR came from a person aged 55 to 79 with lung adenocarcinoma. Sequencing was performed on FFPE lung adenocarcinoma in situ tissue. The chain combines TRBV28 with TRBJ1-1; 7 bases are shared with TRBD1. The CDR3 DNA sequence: TGTGCCAGCACCCCACCAGGGGGCACTGAAGCTTTCTTT. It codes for CASTPPGGTEAFF.